These T cell receptor beta chains were read from a single sample in a study of regulatory T cells in long-lasting Graves disease. TCRdb reprocessed the multiplex PCR reads with MiXCR, giving one entry per CDR3 protein. Counted here are over 300,000 distinct CDR3 sequences, roughly 15% occurring once; the ten biggest clones make up 22%. This sample comprised peripheral blood mononuclear cells (PBMCs), obtained at new diagnosis, from a patient treated with antithyroid drugs. The receptor source for this set is a female donor with Graves disease. The CDR3 runs from the conserved cysteine through the conserved F or W. The D gene is left open where the match is weak. Size is omitted from some rows. Given values are once, few, many or a class for expanded clones.

abundance: NA; v_gene: TRBV29-1; d_gene: NA; j_gene: TRBJ1-1; CDR3aa: CSAPGNTEAFF; CDR3nt: TGCAGCGCTCCGGGGAACACTGAAGCTTTCTTT
abundance: many; v_gene: TRBV12-3/TRBV12-4; d_gene: TRBD1; j_gene: TRBJ1-5; CDR3aa: CASSKTGGSYSNQPQHF; CDR3nt: TGTGCCAGCAGTAAAACAGGGGGCTCTTATAGCAATCAGCCCCAGCATTTT
abundance: few; v_gene: TRBV13; d_gene: NA; j_gene: TRBJ1-1; CDR3aa: CASSLGKGGQYSEAFF; CDR3nt: TGTGCCAGCAGCTTAGGAAAGGGGGGCCAATACTCGGAAGCTTTCTTT
abundance: many; v_gene: TRBV20-1; d_gene: NA; j_gene: TRBJ2-1; CDR3aa: CSANYRDWVSNEQFF; CDR3nt: TGCAGTGCAAACTACAGGGATTGGGTATCAAATGAGCAGTTCTTC
abundance: many; v_gene: TRBV14; d_gene: NA; j_gene: TRBJ2-2; CDR3aa: CASSQSTTGELFF; CDR3nt: TGTGCCAGCAGCCAATCGACCACCGGGGAGCTGTTTTTT
abundance: many; v_gene: TRBV27; d_gene: NA; j_gene: TRBJ2-2; CDR3aa: CASSFRDTGELFF; CDR3nt: TGTGCCAGCAGTTTCAGGGACACCGGGGAGCTGTTTTTT
abundance: NA; v_gene: TRBV4-1; d_gene: TRBD1; j_gene: TRBJ1-1; CDR3aa: CASTPHRGEGAEAFF; CDR3nt: TGCGCCAGCACCCCTCACAGGGGAGAGGGTGCTGAAGCTTTCTTT
abundance: many; v_gene: TRBV28; d_gene: TRBD1; j_gene: TRBJ1-6; CDR3aa: CASSFRDRSSPLHF; CDR3nt: TGTGCCAGCAGTTTCCGGGACAGAAGTTCACCCCTCCACTTT
abundance: NA; v_gene: TRBV19; d_gene: NA; j_gene: TRBJ1-6; CDR3aa: CASSPITGTMNSPLHF; CDR3nt: TGTGCCAGTAGCCCCATCACAGGGACAATGAATTCACCCCTCCACTTT
abundance: NA; v_gene: TRBV9; d_gene: NA; j_gene: TRBJ1-2; CDR3aa: CASSVGKGRSVYGYTF; CDR3nt: TGTGCCAGCAGCGTAGGAAAGGGTAGGAGCGTCTATGGCTACACCTTC
abundance: many; v_gene: TRBV20-1; d_gene: NA; j_gene: TRBJ1-1; CDR3aa: CSAGRQLMNTEAFF; CDR3nt: TGCAGTGCCGGACGACAGTTAATGAACACTGAAGCTTTCTTT
abundance: many; v_gene: TRBV20-1; d_gene: NA; j_gene: TRBJ2-5; CDR3aa: CSARSEIQETQYF; CDR3nt: TGCAGTGCTAGATCGGAGATCCAAGAGACCCAGTACTTC
abundance: NA; v_gene: TRBV7-2; d_gene: TRBD1; j_gene: TRBJ1-4; CDR3aa: CASSPGTATNEKLFF; CDR3nt: TGTGCCAGCAGCCCGGGGACAGCAACTAATGAAAAACTGTTTTTT
abundance: many; v_gene: TRBV20-1; d_gene: TRBD2; j_gene: TRBJ2-1; CDR3aa: CSAISGGSPYNEQFF; CDR3nt: TGCAGTGCTATCTCCGGCGGGAGTCCCTACAATGAGCAGTTCTTC
abundance: few; v_gene: TRBV7-2; d_gene: NA; j_gene: TRBJ2-4; CDR3aa: CASSSPQLAKNIQYF; CDR3nt: TGTGCCAGCAGCTCACCGCAGTTAGCCAAAAACATTCAGTACTTC
abundance: many; v_gene: TRBV29-1; d_gene: NA; j_gene: TRBJ1-2; CDR3aa: CSVDIQGSYGYTF; CDR3nt: TGCAGCGTTGATATTCAGGGATCTTATGGCTACACCTTC
abundance: once; v_gene: TRBV11-3; d_gene: NA; j_gene: TRBJ1-1; CDR3aa: CASSLTLDRAGEAFF; CDR3nt: TGTGCCAGCAGCTTAACCTTGGACAGAGCAGGTGAAGCTTTCTTT
abundance: many; v_gene: TRBV3-1; d_gene: NA; j_gene: TRBJ1-1; CDR3aa: CASRPGQNAEAFF; CDR3nt: TGTGCCAGCAGACCGGGGCAAAACGCTGAAGCTTTCTTT